This T cell receptor (beta chain) was retrieved from a study of regulatory T cells in long-lasting Graves disease. With iRepertoire HTBI primers and Arm-PCR of CDR3 regions, TCR beta libraries were built. Authors' processing steps: Across the samples, identification revealed 55 to 75 TRBV and 15 or so TRBJ segments. TCRdb re-analysed the multiplex PCR reads in MiXCR, keeping a single row per CDR3 protein. TCRdb, not the authors, supplied the V and J calls. This repertoire shows approximately 400,000 distinct CDR3 sequences, roughly 12% found once; its top ten account for under 20%. A word on this clonotype: Its antigen is unknown.

Study-wide results and caveats: Newly diagnosed Graves' patients exceeded persistent ones in TCR diversity.

Sample time point: newly diagnosed GD, antithyroid drugs for less than 3 months. Extracted PBMC RNA gave rise to the TCR library. The data also belong to a second study, concerning T cells in Graves' hyperthyroidism and ophthalmopathy.

The source is a woman under 30 with Graves disease. The specimen was peripheral blood mononuclear cells (PBMCs), collected at new diagnosis, from a patient treated with antithyroid drugs.

This CDR3 is CASSLRSGSNEQFF. Written as DNA, the CDR3 is TGCGCCAGCAGCTTGCGTAGCGGGAGCAATGAGCAGTTCTTC. The V call is TRBV5-1, the J call TRBJ2-1, with TRBD2 matching over 9 bases. The germline gives CDR1 SGHRS, CDR2 YFSETQ. V shed 1 base, J shed 6 bases, and the junction held 2 bases outside the gene matches. The CDR3 is 14 residues long.